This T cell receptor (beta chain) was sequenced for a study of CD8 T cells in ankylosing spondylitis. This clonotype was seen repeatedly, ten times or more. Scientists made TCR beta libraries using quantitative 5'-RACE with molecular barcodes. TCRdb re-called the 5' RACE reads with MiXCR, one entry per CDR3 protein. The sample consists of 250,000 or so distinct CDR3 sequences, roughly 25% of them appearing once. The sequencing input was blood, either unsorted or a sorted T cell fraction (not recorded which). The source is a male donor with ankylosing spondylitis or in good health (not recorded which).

DNA of the CDR3: TGCAGCGTGCCTAGTACCTTGTCCTACAATGAGCAGTTCTTC. It is translated as CSVPSTLSYNEQFF. This chain connects TRBV29-1 to TRBJ2-1; D call uncertain. V was shortened by 6 bases and J by 1 base, with 13 bases between the two germline ends. CDR3 length equals 14 residues. The germline gives CDR1 SQVTM, CDR2 ANQGSEA.